Shown below are 27 T cell receptor beta chains from a single sample sequenced in a study of cytomegalovirus exposure and HLA in healthy donors. Repertoires were generated with immunoSEQ multiplex PCR, while TCRdb's copy carries only in-frame clones and drops some. Of some 260,000 clones listed, roughly 87% are singletons. Sequenced input: PBMCs. The source is a woman in her twenties or thirties in good health and CMV-seronegative.

The chain carries TRBV5-4 and TRBJ2-7; 14 bases are a match to TRBD2. CDR1 is SGHNT, CDR2 YYREEE, per germline (reference sequence). The CDR3 contains 15 residues. Germline trimming cut 4 bases from V and 5 bases from J; bases unmatched to any gene: 5. The CDR3: CASSLGTSGSNEQYF. The CDR3 DNA is TGTGCCAGCAGCCTCGGGACTAGCGGGAGTAACGAGCAGTACTTC.

The chain carries TRBV6-1 and TRBJ1-3; maybe TRBD1 (5 bases). The CDR3 covers 13 residues. Germline V gene data show CDR1 as MNHNS and CDR2 as SASEGT. V was clipped by 10 bases and J by 4 bases, with 14 bases between them. The CDR3 DNA reads as TGTGCCACCGGACATCGAGCCGGAAACACCATATATTTT. It yields the protein CATGHRAGNTIYF.

The rearrangement joins TRBV9 to TRBJ2-3; D ambiguous. Germline V lookup: CDR1 SGDLS, CDR2 YYNGEE. The CDR3 is made up of 16 amino acids. Trimming shortened V by 3 bases and J by 1 base, and 15 bases separated the two germline ends. CDR3 in amino acids: CASSDPQAGGTDTQYF. The CDR3 nucleotides read TGTGCCAGCAGCGATCCTCAGGCTGGAGGCACAGATACGCAGTATTTT.

The chain carries TRBV28 and TRBJ1-2, with TRBD1 identical over 9 bases. Germline CDR1 is MDHEN and CDR2 is SYDVKM. V dropped 5 bases and J dropped 7; count of bases not matched to a gene: 8. The CDR3 sequence is 14 residues long. The CDR3 sequence: CASSGGQGQSGYTF. CDR3 coding DNA: TGTGCCAGCAGTGGGGGACAGGGTCAATCTGGCTACACCTTC.

The V gene is TRBV19, the J gene TRBJ2-3; D perhaps matches TRBD1 (5 bases). Germline-derived CDR1 and CDR2 are LNHDA and SQIVND (reference sequence). V was clipped by 3 bases and J by 5 bases, with 15 bases between them. The CDR3 runs to 15 residues. CDR3 bases: TGTGCCAGTAGTATTGGAGACAGACCTCAAGATACGCAGTATTTT. This translates into CASSIGDRPQDTQYF.

V and J are TRBV7-9 and TRBJ1-2; D unresolved. The CDR3 is 13 residues long. Germline assignment: CDR1 SEHNR and CDR2 FQNEAQ (reference sequence). V was shortened by 1 base and J by 5 bases, with 8 bases between the two germline ends. The CDR3: CASSLGLGYGYTF. For the CDR3, the DNA is TGTGCCAGCAGCTTAGGCTTGGGGTATGGCTACACCTTC.

The chain uses TRBV28 and TRBJ1-2, with no clear D. The CDR3 consists of 13 residues. Germline values: CDR1 MDHEN, CDR2 SYDVKM. With 3 bases removed from V and 5 bases from J, the gap between germline ends came to 10 bases. CDR3 in amino acids: CASSFDGLYGYTF. The CDR3, as DNA: TGTGCCAGCAGTTTTGACGGATTGTATGGCTACACCTTC.

The rearrangement links TRBV28 to TRBJ2-5; 8 positions agree with TRBD1. The CDR3 is 16 amino acids. Trimming took 6 bases from V and 5 from J; bases not matched to a gene: 14. The V gene's germline CDR1 is MDHEN and CDR2 SYDVKM. This CDR3 is CASRPSRDRIRETQYF. In nucleotides, the CDR3 is TGTGCCAGCAGACCGAGCCGGGACAGGATACGGGAGACCCAGTACTTC.

This clone was picked up one time. This chain links TRBV4-1 with TRBJ2-7; tentatively, D is TRBD2 (6 bases). Deletions cut 0 bases from V and 2 bases from J, with 14 bases between. This CDR3 is 16 amino acids long. The germline CDR1 and CDR2 sequences are MGHRA and YSYEKL. For the CDR3, the DNA is TGCGCCAGCAGCCAAGAGGGGACTCCTGGGGCCTACGAGCAGTACTTC. Translation: CASSQEGTPGAYEQYF.

The V gene is TRBV27, the J gene TRBJ2-3; the match to TRBD2 covers 9 bases. V lost 5 bases and J lost 4; bases outside the gene matches: 10. The germline CDR1 and CDR2 sequences are MNHEY and SMNVEV (reference sequence). The CDR3 is 16 residues long. The CDR3: CASSAYAGGPADTQYF. The CDR3 coding sequence is TGTGCCAGCAGTGCCTACGCGGGAGGGCCCGCAGATACGCAGTATTTT.

This clone was seen only a few times. The chain has TRBV6-5 and TRBJ2-3; tentatively, D is TRBD2 (5 bases). CDR3 size: 13 residues. The V gene lost 5 bases and the J gene lost 2 bases, with 8 bases spanning the gap. Germline CDR1 is MNHEY and CDR2 is SVGAGI. In DNA form, the CDR3 reads TGTGCCAGCAGTGAGGGCGTCACAGATACGCAGTATTTT. Its translation: CASSEGVTDTQYF.

This chain links TRBV9 with TRBJ1-2; TRBD1 is a possible D gene (6 bases). V was cut by 3 bases and J by 3 bases, with 15 bases left in between. This CDR3 region has 15 residues. CDR1 is SGDLS and CDR2 is YYNGEE in the germline V gene. The CDR3 bases are TGTGCCAGCAGCGCTACAGGGTCGGGAGACTATGGCTACACCTTC. This codes for CASSATGSGDYGYTF.

The chain recombines TRBV28 with TRBJ2-1; D is ambiguous. The V gene's germline CDR1 is MDHEN and CDR2 SYDVKM. V lost 2 bases and J lost 1, with 12 bases in between. CDR3 length: 16 residues. CDR3 DNA: TGTGCCAGCAGTTTAGGCCCGCTTGAGTCCTACAATGAGCAGTTCTTC. It translates to CASSLGPLESYNEQFF.

This chain links TRBV28 with TRBJ1-1, with D hard to call. CDR1 and CDR2 from the germline V gene are MDHEN and SYDVKM. This CDR3 contains 13 residues. V was clipped by 8 bases and J by 3 bases, with 13 bases between them. CDR3 residues: CASLSRMDTEAFF. In nucleotides, the CDR3 is TGTGCCAGCCTATCGAGAATGGACACTGAAGCTTTCTTT. Based on the CDR3 plus reference TRBV28 and TRBJ1-1, the full variable domain is DVKVTQSSRYLVKRTGEKVFLECVQDMDHENMFWYRQDPGLGLRLIYFSYDVKMKEKGDIPEGYSVSREKKERFSLILESASTNQTSMYLCASLSRMDTEAFFGQGTRLTVV.

The V call is TRBV29-1, the J call TRBJ2-4, with unresolved D. The germline CDR1 and CDR2 sequences are SQVTM and ANQGSEA. This CDR3 has 11 residues. V was clipped by 4 bases and J by 6 bases, with 7 bases between them. The CDR3 loop is CSVGVGNIQYF. In nucleotides, the CDR3 is TGCAGCGTTGGGGTGGGAAACATTCAGTACTTC. Using reference TRBV29-1 and TRBJ2-4 for the parts outside the CDR3, the full variable domain is SAVISQKPSRDICQRGTSLTIQCQVDSQVTMMFWYRQQPGQSLTLIATANQGSEATYESGFVIDKFPISRPNLTFSTLTVSNMSPEDSSIYLCSVGVGNIQYFGAGTRLSVL.

The chain couples TRBV9 to TRBJ2-7; 11 nucleotides agree with TRBD2. Germline CDR1 reads SGDLS; CDR2 reads YYNGEE. J gave up 5 bases and V 0 bases, and 1 base lay outside the gene matches. This CDR3 is built from 14 residues. This CDR3 is CASSVGLAGNEQYF. The CDR3 coding sequence is TGTGCCAGCAGCGTAGGACTAGCGGGAAACGAGCAGTACTTC.

As concerns this clone: Other DNA variants within this sample encode the same CDR3. This chain links TRBV5-6 with TRBJ2-1; 7 bases align to TRBD2. Germline CDR1 is SGHDT and CDR2 is YYEEEE. This CDR3 is built from 15 residues. The trim removed 1 base at V and 6 bases at J, leaving 7 bases unmatched. The CDR3 loop is CASSLRREGLNEQFF. For the CDR3, the DNA is TGTGCCAGCAGCTTGAGGAGGGAGGGCCTCAATGAGCAGTTCTTC.

This sequence joins TRBV27 and TRBJ2-3; no definite D call. Trimming cost V 5 bases and J 5 bases, with 14 bases left between them. Germline CDR1 reads MNHEY; CDR2 reads SMNVEV (reference sequence). CDR3 length: 14 amino acids. CDR3 amino acids: CASSTSSVLDTQYF. The CDR3 DNA follows: TGTGCCAGCAGTACCTCGAGTGTGCTAGATACGCAGTATTTT.

This clone was found once. This sequence joins TRBV7-8 and TRBJ2-7, with a possible D match to TRBD1 (6 bases). The V end lost 4 bases, the J end lost 4 bases, and 11 bases lay between the germline ends. The CDR3 sequence is 13 residues long. Germline-derived CDR1 and CDR2 are SGHVS and FQNEAQ. The chain's CDR3 is CASSSWTVYEQYF. For the CDR3, the DNA is TGTGCCAGCAGCTCGTGGACAGTTTACGAGCAGTACTTC.

This chain uses TRBV28 with TRBJ1-4; D remains ambiguous. CDR1 is MDHEN and CDR2 is SYDVKM in the germline V gene. Trimming stripped 2 bases from V and 4 bases from J, with 20 bases between. The CDR3 consists of 18 residues. The CDR3 reads CASSLGDGLRPFNEKLFF. The CDR3 DNA reads TGTGCCAGCAGTTTAGGTGACGGTCTCAGACCCTTTAATGAAAAACTGTTTTTT.

A single count supports this clone. The rearrangement links TRBV27 to TRBJ2-7; tentative D call: TRBD1 (6 bases). There are 14 residues in the CDR3. Germline V gives CDR1 MNHEY, CDR2 SMNVEV (reference sequence). Trimming left V 8 bases short and J 7 bases short, with 21 bases between. The CDR3 bases are TGTGCCAGCTATAGGGGGACCCAGCCGGGGGAGCAGTACTTC. Protein: CASYRGTQPGEQYF.

The chain is built from TRBV10-3 and TRBJ2-3; TRBD2 matches 16 bases. This CDR3 is 16 amino acids long. Unmatched junction bases numbered 8, after V lost 6 bases and J lost 8 bases. Germline V gene data show CDR1 as ENHRY and CDR2 as SYGVKD. This CDR3 is CAISEPGLAGGVTQYF. The CDR3 DNA is TGTGCCATCAGCGAACCGGGACTAGCGGGAGGGGTTACGCAGTATTTT.

The chain combines TRBV7-8 with TRBJ2-1; D tentatively reads TRBD1 or TRBD2 (6 bases each). The V gene lost 4 bases and the J gene lost 2 bases, with 12 bases spanning the gap. Germline-derived CDR1 and CDR2 are SGHVS and FQNEAQ. The CDR3 runs 15 residues. The CDR3 bases are TGTGCCAGCAGCTGGGGGGCTAGCGCCTACAATGAGCAGTTCTTC. Translating gives CASSWGASAYNEQFF.

This sequence joins TRBV9 and TRBJ1-2; TRBD1 aligns across 7 bases. CDR1 SGDLS and CDR2 YYNGEE come from the germline V gene. J was trimmed by 5 bases and V by 3 bases; bases with no gene match: 13. The CDR3 spans 16 residues. As DNA, the CDR3 is TGTGCCAGCAGCGCGTCCCCCAGGGGGGGCGATTATGGCTACACCTTC. This encodes CASSASPRGGDYGYTF.

The chain uses TRBV27 and TRBJ2-1; the match to TRBD2 covers 7 bases. The germline V gene has CDR1 MNHEY and CDR2 SMNVEV (reference sequence). This CDR3 region has 13 residues. V dropped 6 bases and J dropped 8; count of bases not matched to a gene: 7. DNA of the CDR3: TGTGCCAGCAGCTTAACCCGGGGGGATGAGCAGTTCTTC. It specifies CASSLTRGDEQFF.

The chain carries TRBV5-3 and TRBJ2-7, with D perhaps matching TRBD1 (5 bases). TRBV5-3 is filed as an ORF, its function uncertain. The CDR3 consists of 16 residues. The V gene lost 4 bases and the J gene lost 5 bases, with 22 bases spanning the gap. As DNA, the CDR3 is TGTGCCAGAAGCCCCCCCGATTGGTCAGGGAAGGACGAGCAGTACTTC. It specifies CARSPPDWSGKDEQYF.

This chain links TRBV11-3 with TRBJ1-1; 7 bases match TRBD1. CDR1 and CDR2 from the germline V gene are SGHNT and YENEEA. The CDR3 extends over 17 amino acids. With 6 bases clipped from V and 1 base from J, the junction kept 14 bases outside the gene matches. In DNA form, the CDR3 reads TGTGCCAGCAGAGGGGACAGCCTTAACGCTCCGAACACTGAAGCTTTCTTT. It yields the protein CASRGDSLNAPNTEAFF.